The 9 T cell receptor beta chains in this list originate from one sample, sequenced in a study of cytomegalovirus exposure and HLA in healthy donors. 60 Vbeta and 13 Jbeta primers were used in PCR. Only in-frame clones appear in the TCRdb table, and some are missing; sequencing was by immunoSEQ multiplex PCR. Counted here are about 150,000 clones, roughly 79% occurring once; the ten biggest clones make up 2.8%. The sample was PBMCs. These receptor sequences come from a young man in good health and CMV-seronegative.

The J gene is TRBJ2-5, the V gene TRBV11-3, with 7 positions matching TRBD1. The CDR3 contains 15 residues. J gave up 5 bases and V 3 bases, and 9 bases lay outside the gene matches. Germline CDR1 reads SGHNT; CDR2 reads YENEEA. The CDR3 is CASSLGQSSLETQYF. The CDR3 DNA reads TGTGCCAGCAGCTTGGGACAGTCCTCTCTGGAGACCCAGTACTTC.

This chain connects TRBV7-3 to TRBJ1-2, with TRBD1 matching 7 bases. In germline, CDR1 is SGHTA, CDR2 FQGTGA. CDR3 length: 15 residues. After removal of 0 bases from V and 3 bases from J, the junction contained 4 bases not matched to a gene. CDR3 residues: CASSLTGQGDYGYTF. The CDR3 DNA reads as TGTGCCAGCAGCTTAACGGGGCAGGGGGACTATGGCTACACCTTC.

The gene calls are TRBV27 and TRBJ1-2; tentatively, D is TRBD1 (5 bases). The germline gives CDR1 MNHEY, CDR2 SMNVEV (reference sequence). V was pared by 3 bases and J by 8 bases, with 22 bases between. The CDR3 length is 16 residues. CDR3 sequence (DNA): TGTGCCAGCAGTTTGATGGAGACGGGGGGGGTTCGGGGCTACACCTTC. Residues: CASSLMETGGVRGYTF.

This rearrangement joins TRBV19 to TRBJ1-5; the match to TRBD1 covers 7 bases. J lost 9 bases, V lost 6 bases, and 11 bases had no gene match. CDR1 and CDR2 (germline): LNHDA, SQIVND (reference sequence). The CDR3 covers 14 residues. This chain's CDR3 is CASSSTRDSPPQHF. In nucleotides, the CDR3 is TGTGCCAGTAGCTCGACGAGGGACAGCCCGCCCCAGCATTTT.

This clone came up a few times. The chain recombines TRBV7-2 with TRBJ1-6, with unresolved D. Germline CDR1 is SGHTA and CDR2 is FQGNSA. The length of the CDR3 is 16 residues. The ends were cut back, 4 bases at V and 7 bases at J, with 17 bases in the middle. In DNA, the CDR3 is TGTGCCAGCAGCTCGCCAGCGGGCGCCATCAATTCACCCCTCCACTTT. Translated, it gives CASSSPAGAINSPLHF.

The genes are TRBV7-2 and TRBJ1-1, with 9 bases matching TRBD1. The length of the CDR3 is 15 residues. V shed 5 bases, J shed 5 bases, and the junction held 9 bases outside the gene matches. Germline V lookup: CDR1 SGHTA, CDR2 FQGNSA. The CDR3 region is CASSLMGQGETEAFF. The CDR3 DNA reads TGTGCCAGCAGCCTGATGGGACAGGGAGAAACTGAAGCTTTCTTT.

In this sample, this clone turned up a few times. This sequence joins TRBV2 and TRBJ2-2, with 9 bases identical to TRBD2. Germline V gene lookup returns CDR1 SNHLY and CDR2 FYNNEI. The J segment lost 6 bases and the V segment lost 3 bases, leaving 5 bases of the junction unmatched. The CDR3 has 15 amino acids. The CDR3 is CASSEAGGRPGELFF. For the CDR3, the DNA is TGTGCCAGCAGTGAGGCGGGGGGGCGTCCCGGGGAGCTGTTTTTT.

V gene TRBV20-1 combines with J gene TRBJ1-2; D gene ambiguous. V gave up 3 bases and J gave up 7 bases, with 6 bases separating them. CDR1 and CDR2 from the germline V gene are DFQATT and SNEGSKA (reference sequence). The CDR3 loop spans 10 amino acids. In DNA form, the CDR3 reads TGCAGTGCTAGTTTCAGTGGCTACACCTTC. Its protein is CSASFSGYTF.

The rearrangement joins TRBV2 to TRBJ1-2; TRBD1 matches 7 bases. CDR1 and CDR2 from the germline V gene are SNHLY and FYNNEI. V lost 6 bases, J lost 2 bases, and 6 bases stayed unmatched. The CDR3 sequence is 14 residues long. The CDR3 region has the DNA TGTGCCAGCAGCCGACAGGGAATCAACTATGGCTACACCTTC. Translation: CASSRQGINYGYTF.